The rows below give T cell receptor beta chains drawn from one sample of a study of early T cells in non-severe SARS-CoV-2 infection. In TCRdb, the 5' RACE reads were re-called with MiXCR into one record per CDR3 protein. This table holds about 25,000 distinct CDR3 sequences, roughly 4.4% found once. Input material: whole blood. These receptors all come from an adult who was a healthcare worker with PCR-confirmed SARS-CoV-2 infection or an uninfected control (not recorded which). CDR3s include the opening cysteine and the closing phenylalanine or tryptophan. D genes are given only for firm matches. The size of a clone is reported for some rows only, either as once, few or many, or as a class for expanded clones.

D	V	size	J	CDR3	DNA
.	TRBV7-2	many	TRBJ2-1	CASSFLGNEQFF	TGTGCCAGCAGCTTTTTAGGCAATGAGCAGTTCTTC
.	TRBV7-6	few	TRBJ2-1	CASSLVPSNEQFF	TGTGCCAGCAGCTTAGTCCCTAGCAATGAGCAGTTCTTC
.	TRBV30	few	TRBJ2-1	CAWRVTGEVAGGRYNEQFF	TGTGCCTGGAGGGTGACAGGGGAAGTCGCGGGAGGACGGTACAATGAGCAGTTCTTC
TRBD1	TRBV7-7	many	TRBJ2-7	CASSQGQGQEQYF	TGTGCTAGCAGCCAAGGACAGGGGCAGGAGCAGTACTTC
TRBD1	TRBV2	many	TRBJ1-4	CASRRGQEKLFF	TGTGCCAGCCGCAGGGGGCAGGAAAAACTGTTTTTT
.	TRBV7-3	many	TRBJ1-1	CASSFFLNTEAFF	TGTGCCAGCAGCTTTTTTCTGAACACTGAAGCTTTCTTT
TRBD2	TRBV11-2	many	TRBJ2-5	CASSFSGSGETQYF	TGTGCCAGCAGCTTTAGCGGGAGCGGTGAGACCCAGTACTTC
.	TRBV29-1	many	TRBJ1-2	CSVSPLNRAGYTF	TGCAGCGTTTCCCCCCTGAACAGGGCCGGCTACACCTTC
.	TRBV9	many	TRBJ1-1	CASSTWTGEAFF	TGTGCCAGCAGCACCTGGACGGGTGAAGCTTTCTTT
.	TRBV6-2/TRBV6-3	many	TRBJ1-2	CASTEEGYGYTF	TGTGCCAGCACCGAGGAGGGCTATGGCTACACCTTC
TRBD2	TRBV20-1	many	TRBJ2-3	CSARRTSGTTDTQYF	TGCAGTGCTAGACGGACTAGCGGGACCACAGATACGCAGTATTTT
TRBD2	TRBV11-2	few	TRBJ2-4	CASSSQERESRGNIQYF	TGTGCCAGCAGTTCCCAAGAGCGGGAGTCCCGCGGGAACATTCAGTACTTC
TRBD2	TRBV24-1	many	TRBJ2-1	CATSDLGLADQNEQFF	TGTGCCACCAGTGATCTGGGACTAGCGGATCAAAATGAGCAGTTCTTC
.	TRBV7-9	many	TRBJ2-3	CASSLERDTQYF	TGTGCCAGCAGCTTAGAAAGGGATACGCAGTATTTT
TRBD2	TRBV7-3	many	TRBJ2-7	CASSSLPGLGYEQYF	TGTGCCAGCAGCTCCTTACCGGGACTAGGCTACGAGCAGTACTTC
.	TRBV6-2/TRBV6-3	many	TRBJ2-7	CASSYPQGGLYEQYF	TGTGCCAGCAGTTACCCCCAGGGGGGACTCTACGAGCAGTACTTC
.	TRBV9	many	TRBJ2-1	CASSVAWGNSYNEQFF	TGTGCCAGCAGCGTAGCTTGGGGGAACTCCTACAATGAGCAGTTCTTC
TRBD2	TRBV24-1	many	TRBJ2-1	CATSARGGDEQFF	TGTGCCACCAGCGCGAGGGGAGGGGATGAGCAGTTCTTC
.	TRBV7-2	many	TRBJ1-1	CASSFPVQEMNTEAFF	TGTGCCAGCAGCTTCCCCGTTCAAGAAATGAACACTGAAGCTTTCTTT
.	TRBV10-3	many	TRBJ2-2	CAISDIATGELFF	TGTGCCATCAGTGACATCGCAACCGGGGAGCTGTTTTTT
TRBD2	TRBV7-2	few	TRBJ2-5	CASSPAWGGARGETQYF	TGTGCCAGCAGCCCCGCCTGGGGAGGGGCCCGAGGGGAGACCCAGTACTTC
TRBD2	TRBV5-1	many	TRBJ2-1	CASEASGSSYNEQFF	TGCGCCAGCGAAGCCAGCGGGAGCTCCTACAATGAGCAGTTCTTC
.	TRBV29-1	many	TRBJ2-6	CSTRETYSSGANVLTF	TGCAGCACCCGGGAAACGTATAGCTCTGGGGCCAACGTCCTGACTTTC
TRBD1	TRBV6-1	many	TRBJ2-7	CASSVPGQGIYEQYF	TGTGCCAGCAGTGTCCCGGGACAGGGGATTTACGAGCAGTACTTC
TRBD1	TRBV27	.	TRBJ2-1	CASSGWDRPQSSEQFF	TGTGCCAGCAGTGGCTGGGACAGGCCCCAATCGAGTGAGCAGTTCTTC
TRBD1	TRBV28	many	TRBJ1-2	CASSLWGTATNYGYTF	TGTGCCAGCAGTTTATGGGGGACAGCTACTAACTATGGCTACACCTTC
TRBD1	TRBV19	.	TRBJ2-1	CASQQPHARGHYEQFF	TGTGCCAGCCAGCAACCCCATGCCAGGGGGCATTATGAGCAGTTCTTC
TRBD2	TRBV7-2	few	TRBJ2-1	CASSLVGLAGDNEQFF	TGTGCCAGCAGCTTAGTGGGACTAGCGGGAGACAATGAGCAGTTCTTC
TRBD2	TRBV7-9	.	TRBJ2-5	CASSPPGTNQETQYF	TGTGCCAGCAGCCCACCCGGGACTAACCAAGAGACCCAGTACTTC
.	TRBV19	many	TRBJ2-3	CASTWTPGTDTQYF	TGTGCCAGTACGTGGACCCCTGGCACAGATACGCAGTATTTT
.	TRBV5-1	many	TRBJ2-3	CASSLDGTDTQYF	TGCGCCAGCAGCTTGGATGGCACAGATACGCAGTATTTT
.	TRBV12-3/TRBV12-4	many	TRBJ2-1	CASSLAFRGQFF	TGTGCCAGCAGTTTAGCTTTTCGGGGACAGTTCTTC
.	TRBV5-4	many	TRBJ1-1	CASSLDFGNTEAFF	TGTGCCAGCAGCTTGGATTTCGGTAACACTGAAGCTTTCTTT
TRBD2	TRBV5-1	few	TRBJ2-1	CASSSAGTSTNEQFF	TGCGCCAGCAGCTCGGCGGGGACTAGTACCAATGAGCAGTTCTTC
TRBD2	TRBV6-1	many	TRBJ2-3	CASSEGRLAGVLTDTQYF	TGTGCCAGCAGTGAAGGGCGACTAGCGGGAGTTCTCACAGATACGCAGTATTTT
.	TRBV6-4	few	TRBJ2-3	CASSEGTSTDTQYF	TGTGCCAGCAGTGAAGGGACTAGCACAGATACGCAGTATTTT
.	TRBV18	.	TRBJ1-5	CASSPSSGQSRYTNQPQHF	TGTGCCAGCTCACCATCCTCCGGACAGTCTAGATATACCAATCAGCCCCAGCATTTT